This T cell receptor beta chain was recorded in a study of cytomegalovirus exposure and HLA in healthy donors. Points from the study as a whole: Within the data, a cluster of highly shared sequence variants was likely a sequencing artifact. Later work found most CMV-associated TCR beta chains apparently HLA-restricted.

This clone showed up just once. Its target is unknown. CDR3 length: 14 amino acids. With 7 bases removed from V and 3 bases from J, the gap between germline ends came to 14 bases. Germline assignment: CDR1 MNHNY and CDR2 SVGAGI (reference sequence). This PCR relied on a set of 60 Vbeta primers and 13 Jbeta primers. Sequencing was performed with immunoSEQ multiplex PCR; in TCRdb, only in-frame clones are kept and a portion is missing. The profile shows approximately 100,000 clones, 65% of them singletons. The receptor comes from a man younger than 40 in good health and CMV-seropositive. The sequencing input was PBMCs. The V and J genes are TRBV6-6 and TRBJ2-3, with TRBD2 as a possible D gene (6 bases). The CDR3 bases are TGTGCCAGCAAAACCGGGACTTTTACAGATACGCAGTATTTT. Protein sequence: CASKTGTFTDTQYF.